This is a list of T cell receptor beta chains from one sample in a study of PD-L1 blockade in urothelial cancer. The data were produced by immunoSEQ multiplex PCR, yet TCRdb's version contains in-frame clones alone and is incomplete. The repertoire includes about 95,000 clones, 90% of them detected once, and under 2% sits in the top ten. Sequences were derived from PBMCs, sampled around atezolizumab (anti-PD-L1) treatment. Every receptor here comes from a man aged 55-75 years with urothelial cancer. Both conserved end residues are part of each CDR3. A D gene is named only where the DNA matches it firmly. Expanded clones get a size class; other rows say once, few or many, or leave the size out.

once	NA	TRBV5-6	TRBJ1-2	CASSTKDRYYGYTF	TGTGCCAGCAGCACCAAAGACAGATACTATGGCTACACCTTC
few	NA	TRBV7-6	TRBJ2-1	CASSLSSYNEQFF	TGTGCCAGCAGCCTAAGCTCCTACAATGAGCAGTTCTTC
NA	TRBD2	TRBV7-6	TRBJ2-7	CASSLARGVDKVEQYF	TGTGCCAGCAGCTTAGCGCGGGGGGTGGACAAGGTCGAGCAGTACTTC
NA	NA	TRBV10-2	TRBJ1-3	CASRINQVSGNTIYF	TGCGCCAGCAGAATTAATCAGGTGTCAGGTAACACCATATATTTT
NA	TRBD2	TRBV7-9	TRBJ2-4	CASSPTLGGSKNIQYF	TGTGCCAGCAGCCCCACTCTGGGGGGGTCAAAAAACATTCAGTACTTC
NA	NA	TRBV27	TRBJ2-3	CASSVVGTDTQYF	TGTGCCAGCAGCGTAGTGGGCACAGATACGCAGTATTTT
NA	TRBD1	TRBV6-1	TRBJ2-2	CASSTRTGNTGELFF	TGTGCCAGCAGTACAAGGACAGGGAACACCGGGGAGCTGTTTTTT
once	NA	TRBV10-3	TRBJ2-7	CAIRAEPQTYEQYF	TGTGCCATCAGGGCAGAGCCACAGACCTACGAGCAGTACTTC
NA	TRBD2	TRBV11-2	TRBJ2-3	CASSLDPLAGGDTQYF	TGTGCCAGCAGCTTAGATCCTTTAGCGGGGGGCGATACGCAGTATTTT
NA	TRBD1	TRBV9	TRBJ2-5	CASSETGGKETQYF	TGTGCCAGCAGCGAGACAGGGGGGAAAGAGACCCAGTACTTC
NA	TRBD1	TRBV4-3	TRBJ2-1	CASSQDGGTGSSYNEQFF	TGCGCCAGCAGCCAAGACGGAGGGACAGGGAGCTCCTACAATGAGCAGTTCTTC
NA	NA	TRBV30	TRBJ2-5	CAWSRQGRETQYF	TGTGCCTGGAGTCGGCAGGGTAGGGAGACCCAGTACTTC
NA	NA	TRBV4-1	TRBJ1-5	CASSQAGRGGSQPQHF	TGCGCCAGCAGCCAAGCCGGTCGTGGGGGGAGTCAGCCCCAGCATTTT
NA	NA	TRBV4-2	TRBJ1-1	CASSQVGGDANTEAFF	TGTGCCAGCAGCCAAGTAGGGGGAGATGCGAACACTGAAGCTTTCTTT
NA	NA	TRBV4-2	TRBJ2-3	CASSQRGRGGSGTDTQYF	TGTGCCAGCAGCCAACGGGGGCGGGGCGGGAGTGGAACAGATACGCAGTATTTT
NA	TRBD1	TRBV4-3	TRBJ1-2	CASSQGLQGAYGYTF	TGCGCCAGCAGCCAAGGGCTACAGGGGGCATATGGCTACACCTTC
NA	TRBD2	TRBV5-1	TRBJ2-1	CASSWGLVWDNEQFF	TGCGCCAGCAGCTGGGGACTAGTGTGGGACAATGAGCAGTTCTTC
NA	TRBD1	TRBV5-6	TRBJ1-5	CASSSSWDRGLSNQPQHF	TGTGCCAGCAGCTCCTCGTGGGACAGGGGTCTTAGCAATCAGCCCCAGCATTTT
few	TRBD2	TRBV7-2	TRBJ2-2	CASLGLAGTGELFF	TGTGCCAGCCTGGGACTAGCGGGAACCGGGGAGCTGTTTTTT
NA	NA	TRBV29-1	TRBJ2-1	CSVVAPEQFF	TGCAGCGTTGTGGCCCCGGAGCAGTTCTTC
once	TRBD2	TRBV7-9	TRBJ2-3	CASSLRASGGADADTQYF	TGTGCCAGCAGCTTAAGAGCTAGCGGGGGGGCCGACGCAGATACGCAGTATTTT
NA	TRBD1	TRBV15	TRBJ1-4	CATSRVKGAYNEKLFF	TGTGCCACCAGCAGAGTCAAGGGGGCTTATAATGAAAAACTGTTTTTT
NA	TRBD2	TRBV6-1	TRBJ2-3	CASSLLAGVTDTQYF	TGTGCCAGCAGTCTCCTAGCGGGGGTCACAGATACGCAGTATTTT
NA	TRBD1	TRBV10-3	TRBJ2-2	CAISDPTGTAIPGLNGAGELFF	TGTGCCATCAGTGACCCGACCGGGACAGCCATACCGGGCCTAAATGGGGCCGGGGAGCTGTTTTTT
NA	NA	TRBV29-1	TRBJ1-1	CSVSGLNTEAFF	TGCAGCGTGTCAGGATTGAACACTGAAGCTTTCTTT
NA	TRBD1	TRBV5-4	TRBJ2-7	CASSPLTGESYEQYF	TGTGCCAGCAGCCCGCTGACAGGGGAAAGCTACGAGCAGTACTTC
NA	TRBD1	TRBV6-5	TRBJ2-7	CASSYSRDRGYEQYF	TGTGCCAGCAGTTACTCCCGGGACAGGGGCTACGAGCAGTACTTC
NA	NA	TRBV15	TRBJ2-5	CATSSPGPSSIETQYF	TGTGCCACCAGCAGTCCAGGCCCTAGCTCCATAGAGACCCAGTACTTC
NA	NA	TRBV6-5	TRBJ1-1	CASSTGQLRATEAFF	TGTGCCAGCAGCACCGGACAGTTGAGGGCCACTGAAGCTTTCTTT
NA	NA	TRBV5-1	TRBJ2-5	CASSLDIQETQYF	TGCGCCAGCAGCCTGGACATCCAAGAGACCCAGTACTTC
NA	NA	TRBV28	TRBJ2-3	CASSLLDRSGGQYF	TGTGCCAGCAGTTTATTAGATCGTTCAGGTGGGCAGTATTTT
NA	TRBD2	TRBV5-4	TRBJ2-7	CASSLMASGLREQYF	TGTGCCAGCAGCTTGATGGCTAGCGGGTTAAGAGAGCAGTACTTC
NA	NA	TRBV21-1	TRBJ2-1	CASSSSRDSDNEQFF	TGTGCCAGCAGCAGCTCGCGGGACAGCGACAATGAGCAGTTCTTC
few	TRBD2	TRBV7-8	TRBJ2-4	CASSLGPASGGAAWAKNIQYF	TGTGCCAGCAGCTTAGGTCCCGCCAGCGGGGGGGCGGCCTGGGCCAAAAACATTCAGTACTTC
NA	TRBD2	TRBV9	TRBJ2-3	CASSGSGRLDTDTQYF	TGTGCCAGCAGCGGGAGCGGGAGGTTGGACACAGATACGCAGTATTTT
NA	TRBD2	TRBV13	TRBJ2-3	CASSFRLAGGTDTQYF	TGTGCCAGCAGCTTCCGACTAGCGGGGGGGACAGATACGCAGTATTTT
NA	TRBD2	TRBV2	TRBJ2-1	CASSEQRGGYNEQFF	TGTGCCAGCAGTGAACAGCGGGGGGGCTACAATGAGCAGTTCTTC
NA	NA	TRBV4-2	TRBJ1-1	CASSQVGGLNTEAFF	TGTGCCAGCAGCCAAGTCGGGGGATTGAACACTGAAGCTTTCTTT
NA	NA	TRBV4-3	TRBJ1-2	CASSLERAADNYGYTF	TGCGCCAGCAGCCTGGAGAGGGCAGCCGATAACTATGGCTACACCTTC
NA	TRBD1	TRBV6-5	TRBJ2-7	CASRTGTGPMGQYF	TGTGCCAGCAGGACCGGGACAGGCCCCATGGGGCAGTACTTC
NA	TRBD1	TRBV5-4	TRBJ2-7	CASSNGQGAYEQYF	TGTGCCAGCAGCAACGGACAGGGGGCCTACGAGCAGTACTTC
NA	TRBD2	TRBV13	TRBJ2-3	CASSLAGLAGVKDTQYF	TGTGCCAGCAGCTTAGCCGGACTAGCGGGAGTAAAAGATACGCAGTATTTT
NA	NA	TRBV10-3	TRBJ1-3	CAISETGTTGNTIYF	TGTGCCATCAGTGAAACCGGGACAACTGGAAACACCATATATTTT
NA	NA	TRBV7-2	TRBJ2-1	CASSAMPAGLEQFF	TGTGCCAGCAGCGCGATGCCCGCGGGACTTGAGCAGTTCTTC
few	TRBD2	TRBV5-7	TRBJ2-1	CASSPRLAGDPYNEQFF	TGTGCCAGCAGCCCTCGTTTAGCGGGAGACCCCTACAATGAGCAGTTCTTC
NA	NA	TRBV28	TRBJ1-4	CASSQGGADEKLFF	TGTGCCAGCAGTCAAGGTGGGGCGGATGAAAAACTGTTTTTT
NA	NA	TRBV4-1	TRBJ1-2	CASSQPGQGSGYTF	TGCGCCAGCAGCCAACCCGGGCAGGGAAGTGGCTACACCTTC
NA	NA	TRBV19	TRBJ2-3	CASSPTVAFTDTQYF	TGTGCCAGTAGCCCGACTGTCGCCTTCACAGATACGCAGTATTTT
NA	NA	TRBV19	TRBJ1-5	CASSIIIGDTSNQPQHF	TGTGCCAGTAGTATCATCATAGGGGACACCAGCAATCAGCCCCAGCATTTT
NA	NA	TRBV9	TRBJ1-6	CASSPAEDPSNSPLHF	TGTGCCAGCAGCCCGGCAGAGGATCCGAGTAATTCACCCCTCCACTTT
NA	NA	TRBV2	TRBJ2-1	CASSRSRGNEQFF	TGTGCCAGCAGTAGAAGTAGGGGGAATGAGCAGTTCTTC
once	TRBD2	TRBV4-3	TRBJ2-2	CASSQASGGVIGELFF	TGCGCCAGCAGCCAAGCAAGCGGGGGGGTAATCGGGGAGCTGTTTTTT
NA	NA	TRBV11-2	TRBJ2-3	CASSPQYGGGDTQYF	TGTGCCAGCAGCCCGCAATATGGGGGGGGCGATACGCAGTATTTT